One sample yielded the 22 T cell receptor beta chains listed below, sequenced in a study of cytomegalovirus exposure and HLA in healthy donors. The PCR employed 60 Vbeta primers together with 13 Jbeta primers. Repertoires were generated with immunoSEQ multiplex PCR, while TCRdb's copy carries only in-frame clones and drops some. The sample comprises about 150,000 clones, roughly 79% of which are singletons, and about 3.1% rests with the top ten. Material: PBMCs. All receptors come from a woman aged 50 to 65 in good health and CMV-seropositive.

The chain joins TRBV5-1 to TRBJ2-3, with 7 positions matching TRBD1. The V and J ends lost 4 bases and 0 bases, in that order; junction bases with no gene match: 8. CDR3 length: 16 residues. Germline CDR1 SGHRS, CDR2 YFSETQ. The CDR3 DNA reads TGCGCCAGCAGCCTGGACAGGCCCTCCAGCACAGATACGCAGTATTTT. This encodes CASSLDRPSSTDTQYF.

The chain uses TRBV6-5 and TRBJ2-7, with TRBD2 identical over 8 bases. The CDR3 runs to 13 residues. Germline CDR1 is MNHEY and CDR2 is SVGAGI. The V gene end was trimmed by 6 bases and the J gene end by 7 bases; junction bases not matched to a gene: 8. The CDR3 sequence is CASSHGREREQYF. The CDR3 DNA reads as TGTGCCAGCAGCCACGGGAGGGAGAGAGAGCAGTACTTC.

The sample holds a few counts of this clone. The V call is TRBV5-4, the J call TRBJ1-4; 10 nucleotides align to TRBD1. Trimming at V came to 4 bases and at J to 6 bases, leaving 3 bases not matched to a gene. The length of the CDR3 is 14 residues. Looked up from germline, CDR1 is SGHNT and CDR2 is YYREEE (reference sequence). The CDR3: CASSPGTGDEKLFF. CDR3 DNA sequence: TGTGCCAGCAGCCCTGGGACAGGGGATGAAAAACTGTTTTTT.

The CDR3 DNA follows: TGCGCCAGCAGCCGGGGGGCAGAAAGCAATCAGCCCCAGCATTTT. It specifies CASSRGAESNQPQHF. The J gene is TRBJ1-5, the V gene TRBV5-1; D perhaps matches TRBD1 (6 bases). The CDR3 is 15 amino acids. Germline lookup yields CDR1 SGHRS and CDR2 YFSETQ. V lost 4 bases and J lost 1, with 12 bases in between.

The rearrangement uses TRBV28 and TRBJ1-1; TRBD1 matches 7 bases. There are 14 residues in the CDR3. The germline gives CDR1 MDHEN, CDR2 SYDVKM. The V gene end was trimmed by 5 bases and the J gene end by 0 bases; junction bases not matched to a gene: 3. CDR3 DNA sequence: TGTGCCAGCAGTCGCGGGACAGTGAACACTGAAGCTTTCTTT. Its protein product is CASSRGTVNTEAFF.

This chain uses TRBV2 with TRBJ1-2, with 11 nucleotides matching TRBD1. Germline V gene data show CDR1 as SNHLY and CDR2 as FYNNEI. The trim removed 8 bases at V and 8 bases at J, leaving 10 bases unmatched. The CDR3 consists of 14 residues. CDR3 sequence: CASLFPGQGDGYTF. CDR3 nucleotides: TGTGCCAGCCTATTTCCGGGACAGGGGGACGGCTACACCTTC.

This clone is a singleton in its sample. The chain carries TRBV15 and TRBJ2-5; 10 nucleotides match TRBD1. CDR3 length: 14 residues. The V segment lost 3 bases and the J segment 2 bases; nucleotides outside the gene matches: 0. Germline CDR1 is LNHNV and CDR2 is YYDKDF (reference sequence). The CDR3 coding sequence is TGTGCCACCAGCAGGGACAGGGGGCAAGAGACCCAGTACTTC. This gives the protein CATSRDRGQETQYF.

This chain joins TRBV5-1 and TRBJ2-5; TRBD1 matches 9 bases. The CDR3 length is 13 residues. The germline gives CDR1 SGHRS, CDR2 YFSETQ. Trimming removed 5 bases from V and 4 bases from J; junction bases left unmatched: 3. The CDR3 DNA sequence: TGCGCCAGCAGTTCACAGGGGGCAGAGACCCAGTACTTC. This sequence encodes CASSSQGAETQYF.

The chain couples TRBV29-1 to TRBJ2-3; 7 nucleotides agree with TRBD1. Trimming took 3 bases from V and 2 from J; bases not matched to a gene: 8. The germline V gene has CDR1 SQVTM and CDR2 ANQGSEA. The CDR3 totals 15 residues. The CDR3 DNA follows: TGCAGCGTTGATTTATACGGGACAGCCACAGATACGCAGTATTTT. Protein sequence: CSVDLYGTATDTQYF.

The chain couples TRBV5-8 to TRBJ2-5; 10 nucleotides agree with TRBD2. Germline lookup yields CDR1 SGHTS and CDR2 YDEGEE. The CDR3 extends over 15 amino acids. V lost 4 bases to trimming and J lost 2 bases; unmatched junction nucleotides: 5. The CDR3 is CASSTGLAEQETQYF. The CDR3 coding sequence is TGTGCCAGCAGCACCGGACTAGCGGAACAAGAGACCCAGTACTTC.

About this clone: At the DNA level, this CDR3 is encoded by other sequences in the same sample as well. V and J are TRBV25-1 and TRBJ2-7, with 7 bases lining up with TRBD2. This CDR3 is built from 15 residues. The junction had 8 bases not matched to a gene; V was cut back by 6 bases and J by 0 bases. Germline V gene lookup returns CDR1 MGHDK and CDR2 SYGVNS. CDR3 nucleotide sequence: TGTGCCAGCAGCGAGGGGAGGGAGAGCTCCTACGAGCAGTACTTC. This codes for CASSEGRESSYEQYF.

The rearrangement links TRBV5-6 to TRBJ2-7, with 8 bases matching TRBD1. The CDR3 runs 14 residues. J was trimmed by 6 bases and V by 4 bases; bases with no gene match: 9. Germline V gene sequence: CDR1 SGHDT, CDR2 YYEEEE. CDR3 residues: CASSPEPTGVEQYF. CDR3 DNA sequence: TGTGCCAGCAGCCCCGAGCCGACAGGGGTCGAGCAGTACTTC. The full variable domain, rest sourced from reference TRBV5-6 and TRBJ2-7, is DAGVTQSPTHLIKTRGQQVTLRCSPKSGHDTVSWYQQALGQGPQFIFQYYEEEERQRGNFPDRFSGHQFPNYSSELNVNALLLGDSALYLCASSPEPTGVEQYFGPGTRLTVT.

The CDR3 DNA follows: TGTGCCAGCAGCACGGGGGGGCTCGATGAGCAGTTCTTC. It encodes CASSTGGLDEQFF. The rearrangement joins TRBV25-1 to TRBJ2-1; TRBD2 matches at 8 bases. The CDR3 totals 13 residues. Per germline, CDR1 MGHDK and CDR2 SYGVNS. Trimming at V came to 6 bases and at J to 8 bases, leaving 6 bases not matched to a gene.

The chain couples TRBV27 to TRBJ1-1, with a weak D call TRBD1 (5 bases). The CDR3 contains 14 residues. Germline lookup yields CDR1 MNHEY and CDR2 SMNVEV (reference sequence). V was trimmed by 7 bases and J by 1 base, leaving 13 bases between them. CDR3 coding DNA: TGTGCCAGCACCACACGGGGGGGGAACACTGAAGCTTTCTTT. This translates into CASTTRGGNTEAFF.

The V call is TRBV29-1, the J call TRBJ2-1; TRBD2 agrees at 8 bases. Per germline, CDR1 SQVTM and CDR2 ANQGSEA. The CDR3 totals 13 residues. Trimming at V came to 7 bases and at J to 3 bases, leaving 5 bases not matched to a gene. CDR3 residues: CSGSGSVYNEQFF. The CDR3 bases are TGCAGCGGGAGCGGGAGCGTCTACAATGAGCAGTTCTTC.

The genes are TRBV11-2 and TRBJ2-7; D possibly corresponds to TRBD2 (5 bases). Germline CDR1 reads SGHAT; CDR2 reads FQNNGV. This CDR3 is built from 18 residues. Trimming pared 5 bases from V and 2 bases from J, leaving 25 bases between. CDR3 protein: CASSPRPPLPGKPYEQYF. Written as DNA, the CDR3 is TGTGCCAGCAGCCCTAGGCCCCCTTTACCCGGGAAACCCTACGAGCAGTACTTC.

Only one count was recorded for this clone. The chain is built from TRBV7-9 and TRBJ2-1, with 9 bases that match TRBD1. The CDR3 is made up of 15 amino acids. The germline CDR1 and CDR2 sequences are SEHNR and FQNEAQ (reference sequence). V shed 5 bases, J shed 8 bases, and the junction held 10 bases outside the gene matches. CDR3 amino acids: CASSGRDRAMYEQFF. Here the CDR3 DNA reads TGTGCCAGCAGCGGCCGGGACAGGGCTATGTATGAGCAGTTCTTC.

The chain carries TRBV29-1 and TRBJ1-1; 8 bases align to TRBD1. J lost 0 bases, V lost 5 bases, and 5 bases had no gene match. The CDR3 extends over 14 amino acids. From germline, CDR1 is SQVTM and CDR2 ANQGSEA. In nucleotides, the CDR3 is TGCAGCGTTCGGACAGGGACCATGAACACTGAAGCTTTCTTT. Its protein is CSVRTGTMNTEAFF.

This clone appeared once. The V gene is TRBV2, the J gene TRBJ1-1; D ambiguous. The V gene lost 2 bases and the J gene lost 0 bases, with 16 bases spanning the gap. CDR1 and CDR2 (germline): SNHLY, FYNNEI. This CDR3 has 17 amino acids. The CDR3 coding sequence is TGTGCCAGCAGTGAACGTCGCAGTGCGGCGGTGAACACTGAAGCTTTCTTT. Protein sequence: CASSERRSAAVNTEAFF.

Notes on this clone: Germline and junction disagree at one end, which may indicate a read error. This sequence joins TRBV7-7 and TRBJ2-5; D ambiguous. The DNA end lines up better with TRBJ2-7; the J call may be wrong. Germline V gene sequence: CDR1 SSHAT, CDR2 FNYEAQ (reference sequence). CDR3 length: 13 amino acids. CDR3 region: CASSLGYQYEQYF. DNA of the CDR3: TGTGCTAGCAGCTTAGGTTACCAATACGAGCAGTACTTC.

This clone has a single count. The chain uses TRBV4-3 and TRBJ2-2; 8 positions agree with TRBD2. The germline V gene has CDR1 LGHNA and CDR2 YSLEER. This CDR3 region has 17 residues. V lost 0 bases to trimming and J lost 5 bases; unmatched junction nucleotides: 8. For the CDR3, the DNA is TGCGCCAGCAGCCAAGATCCGAGCGGGAGAAGAACCGGGGAGCTGTTTTTT. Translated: CASSQDPSGRRTGELFF.

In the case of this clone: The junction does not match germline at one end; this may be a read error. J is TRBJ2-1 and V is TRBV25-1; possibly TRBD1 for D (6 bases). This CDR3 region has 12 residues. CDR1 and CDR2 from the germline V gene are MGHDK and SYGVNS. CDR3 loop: CTSSLTGYEQFF. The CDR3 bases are TGTACCAGCAGCCTGACAGGATATGAGCAGTTCTTC.